The entry that follows covers one T cell receptor beta chain sequence. Antigen specificity is unknown. The whole isolated RNA underwent reverse transcription, so sequencing captured expressed TCRB transcripts. Assay used: immunoSEQ multiplex PCR; TCRdb lists only in-frame clones, some missing. Counted here are roughly 500,000 clones, roughly an eighth occurring once; the ten biggest clones make up about 0.042%. This record belongs to a study of beta chain features in type 1 diabetes. Study observations and caveats: Insertions at VDJ junctions were less frequent in type 1 diabetes patients. These patients also deleted more nucleotides at the same junctions. PCR might preferentially amplify shorter templates, equally in patients and controls.

This CDR3 spans 14 amino acids. Trimming stripped 5 bases from V and 1 base from J, with 12 bases between. The germline gives CDR1 SGHTA, CDR2 FQGNSA. This sequence originates from a woman under 30 in good health. Sequenced: naive CD4+ T cells from blood. This sequence joins TRBV7-2 and TRBJ2-7; the D gene could be TRBD1 or TRBD2 (5 bases each). CDR3 amino acids: CASSRRDGSYEQYF. The CDR3 coding sequence is TGTGCCAGCAGCCGCCGGGACGGATCCTACGAGCAGTACTTC.